This TCR beta chain came from a study of response to subunit inactivated influenza vaccine. Each CDR3 protein is one row after TCRdb ran MiXCR on the RT-PCR reads. The sample holds about 830,000 distinct CDR3 sequences, about 18% seen once. CDR3 length: 13 amino acids. Trimming shortened V by 4 bases and J by 1 base, and 6 bases separated the two germline ends. Germline CDR1 is KGHDR and CDR2 is SFDVKD. There are a few counts of this clonotype. Its antigen remains unknown. Study outcomes and limitations: Authors suggested few new T cells are recruited by each seasonal influenza vaccination.

The clonotype comes from a man in his forties or fifties who received an inactivated influenza vaccine. Sequenced material: PBMCs from blood, taken more than 4 days after vaccination. The rearrangement joins TRBV24-1 to TRBJ1-2; TRBD1 is a possible D gene (5 bases). CDR3 loop: CATSEQDNYGYTF. The CDR3 DNA follows: TGTGCCACCAGTGAACAGGATAACTATGGCTACACCTTC.